One sample yielded the 22 T cell receptor beta chains listed below, sequenced in a study of somatic mutations in cytotoxic T cells in rheumatoid arthritis. Assay used: immunoSEQ multiplex PCR; TCRdb lists only in-frame clones, some missing. The profile shows just over 15,000 clones, about four fifths of them singletons. The sequenced sample was CD8+ T cells sorted from blood. Receptors were obtained from an adult with rheumatoid arthritis.

The rearrangement uses TRBV4-1 and TRBJ1-6; D gene uncertain. Trimming shortened V by 0 bases and J by 6 bases, and 6 bases separated the two germline ends. CDR1 MGHRA and CDR2 YSYEKL come from the germline V gene. The CDR3 length is 14 residues. The chain's CDR3 is CASSQEIGNSPLHF. The CDR3 region has the DNA TGCGCCAGCAGCCAAGAAATAGGTAATTCACCCCTCCACTTT.

This clone was observed a handful of times. This rearrangement joins TRBV10-2 to TRBJ2-1, with 8 bases that match TRBD2. The junction had 6 bases not matched to a gene; V was cut back by 5 bases and J by 6 bases. This CDR3 has 14 residues. Looked up from germline, CDR1 is WSHSY and CDR2 is SAAADI. CDR3 region: CASSWTSLSNEQFF. The CDR3 DNA follows: TGCGCCAGCAGTTGGACTAGCTTGAGCAATGAGCAGTTCTTC.

This clone is labeled as medium-sized. Here the CDR3 DNA reads TGTGCCAGCAGCTCCCCCCCGGGACACTTCTACGAGCAGTACTTC. Translating it yields CASSSPPGHFYEQYF. The genes are TRBV7-9 and TRBJ2-7; possibly TRBD1 for D (6 bases). Germline assignment: CDR1 SEHNR and CDR2 FQNEAQ (reference sequence). The CDR3 runs to 15 residues. V was clipped by 4 bases and J by 3 bases, with 16 bases between them.

This chain connects TRBV5-4 to TRBJ1-4; D is perhaps TRBD1 (5 bases). With 3 bases removed from V and 5 bases from J, the gap between germline ends came to 17 bases. This CDR3 contains 16 residues. Germline V gene data show CDR1 as SGHNT and CDR2 as YYREEE (reference sequence). In DNA, the CDR3 is TGTGCCAGCAGCTGGGGGGTGGGAGGGGTGAATGAAAAACTGTTTTTT. Translated: CASSWGVGGVNEKLFF. The entire variable domain, with the rest obtained from reference TRBV5-4 and TRBJ1-4, is as follows: ETGVTQSPTHLIKTRGQQVTLRCSSQSGHNTVSWYQQALGQGPQFIFQYYREEENGRGNFPPRFSGLQFPNYSSELNVNALELDDSALYLCASSWGVGGVNEKLFFGSGTQLSVL.

The gene calls are TRBV5-5 and TRBJ1-1; tentative D call: TRBD1 (5 bases). Trimming shortened V by 7 bases and J by 3 bases, and 13 bases separated the two germline ends. The germline gives CDR1 SGHKS, CDR2 YYEKEE (reference sequence). The CDR3 loop spans 13 amino acids. CDR3 nucleotides: TGTGCCAGCTGGCTAGGGGACTACACTGAAGCTTTCTTT. Encoded protein: CASWLGDYTEAFF.

To note about this clone: The same CDR3 arises from other DNA sequences in this sample as well. J is TRBJ2-7 and V is TRBV7-6, with D uncertain. V lost 4 bases, J lost 3 bases, and 10 bases lay in between. Germline V gives CDR1 SGHVS, CDR2 FNYEAQ. There are 13 residues in the CDR3. The CDR3 here is CASSSGPNYEQYF. The CDR3 nucleotides are TGTGCCAGCAGCTCCGGGCCGAACTACGAGCAGTACTTC.

The chain recombines TRBV9 with TRBJ1-1, with TRBD1 as a possible D gene (6 bases). V gave up 3 bases and J gave up 3 bases, with 15 bases separating them. This CDR3 contains 15 residues. The germline V gene encodes CDR1 SGDLS and CDR2 YYNGEE. CDR3 protein: CASSENREWDTEAFF. CDR3 in DNA: TGTGCCAGCAGCGAGAACAGGGAGTGGGACACTGAAGCTTTCTTT.

This chain joins TRBV11-3 and TRBJ2-7; 8 positions match TRBD1. The CDR3 is 13 amino acids. Germline CDR1 and CDR2: SGHNT and YENEEA. After removal of 5 bases from V and 4 bases from J, the junction contained 4 bases not matched to a gene. CDR3 DNA: TGTGCCAGCAGCATCGGACAGGGTTACGAGCAGTACTTC. This encodes CASSIGQGYEQYF.

The chain uses TRBV4-1 and TRBJ2-3, with D perhaps given as TRBD1 or TRBD2 (5 bases each). The CDR3 extends over 16 amino acids. Germline-derived CDR1 and CDR2 are MGHRA and YSYEKL. Trimming took off 3 bases at V and 6 bases at J, with 19 bases between the two ends. For the CDR3, the DNA is TGCGCCAGCAGCCACCGGGACCTCGGAGGCGCGGATACGCAGTATTTT. As protein: CASSHRDLGGADTQYF.

J is TRBJ2-1 and V is TRBV28; 14 bases agree with TRBD2. The CDR3 contains 16 residues. The V and J ends lost 5 bases and 2 bases, in that order; junction bases with no gene match: 2. Germline V lookup: CDR1 MDHEN, CDR2 SYDVKM. As DNA, the CDR3 is TGTGCCAGCAGTCCGGGACTAGCGGGAGCCTACAATGAGCAGTTCTTC. Translated: CASSPGLAGAYNEQFF. Full variable domain (missing parts from reference TRBV28 and TRBJ2-1): DVKVTQSSRYLVKRTGEKVFLECVQDMDHENMFWYRQDPGLGLRLIYFSYDVKMKEKGDIPEGYSVSREKKERFSLILESASTNQTSMYLCASSPGLAGAYNEQFFGPGTRLTVL.

V is TRBV4-1 and J is TRBJ2-3, with 10 bases fitting TRBD2. V lost 1 base and J lost 5; bases outside the gene matches: 6. Per germline, CDR1 MGHRA and CDR2 YSYEKL. This CDR3 is built from 16 residues. The CDR3 DNA is TGCGCCAGCAGCCAAGCTAGCGGGGGCCTGCGAGATACGCAGTATTTT. Encoded protein: CASSQASGGLRDTQYF.

CDR3 protein: CASSSPEREETQYF. CDR3 DNA: TGTGCCAGCAGCTCGCCGGAGAGAGAAGAGACCCAGTACTTC. The chain carries TRBV11-3 and TRBJ2-5; D uncertain. This CDR3 has 14 residues. Trimming shortened V by 4 bases and J by 3 bases, and 12 bases separated the two germline ends. The germline gives CDR1 SGHNT, CDR2 YENEEA.

The genes are TRBV10-2 and TRBJ2-7; 8 nucleotides line up with TRBD2. Trimming took 0 bases from V and 3 from J; bases not matched to a gene: 10. The CDR3 sequence is 17 residues long. Germline V gives CDR1 WSHSY, CDR2 SAAADI. This CDR3 is CASSESSTGLGIYEQYF. DNA of the CDR3: TGCGCCAGCAGTGAGTCATCCACGGGACTAGGGATCTACGAGCAGTACTTC.

The genes are TRBV2 and TRBJ2-1; D unclear. The germline V gene has CDR1 SNHLY and CDR2 FYNNEI. The CDR3 consists of 14 residues. Trimming shortened V by 8 bases and J by 7 bases, and 18 bases separated the two germline ends. CDR3: CASLRLPRWNEQFF. The CDR3 region has the DNA TGTGCCAGCCTGCGCCTGCCCCGATGGAATGAGCAGTTCTTC.

The V and J genes are TRBV7-9 and TRBJ2-5; D perhaps matches TRBD2 (6 bases). V shed 5 bases and J shed 10 bases, with 14 bases lying between them. CDR1 and CDR2 from the germline V gene are SEHNR and FQNEAQ (reference sequence). The CDR3 contains 12 residues. The CDR3 coding sequence is TGTGCCAGCAGCCCCGGCGGGGCGGACCAGTACTTC. Translating gives CASSPGGADQYF.

The chain carries TRBV30 and TRBJ2-5; the D gene is possibly TRBD1 (6 bases). The J call is uncertain, as TRBJ2-7 better fits the DNA end. The CDR3 totals 13 residues. From germline, CDR1 is GTSNPN and CDR2 SVGIG (reference sequence). As DNA, the CDR3 is TGTGCCTGGAAACAGGGCGGCACCTACGAGCAGTACTTC. Its translation is CAWKQGGTYEQYF.

The rearrangement uses TRBV19 and TRBJ1-5; D unresolved. The ends were cut back, 0 bases at V and 5 bases at J, with 11 bases in the middle. There are 15 residues in the CDR3. From germline, CDR1 is LNHDA and CDR2 SQIVND (reference sequence). CDR3 sequence reads: CASSIDGSVYQPQHF. CDR3 DNA: TGTGCCAGTAGTATAGATGGAAGTGTATATCAGCCCCAGCATTTT.

The chain has TRBV27 and TRBJ2-1; 8 bases map to TRBD1. The CDR3 has 16 residues. Germline CDR1 and CDR2: MNHEY and SMNVEV (reference sequence). J lost 0 bases, V lost 4 bases, and 5 bases had no gene match. The CDR3 spells CASSSPGTGSYNEQFF. The CDR3, as DNA: TGTGCCAGCAGTTCACCCGGGACAGGCTCCTACAATGAGCAGTTCTTC.

The V call is TRBV5-1, the J call TRBJ1-2; TRBD1 aligns across 7 bases. Germline CDR1 reads SGHRS; CDR2 reads YFSETQ. Losses at the gene ends were 4 bases for V and 6 bases for J; bases not matched to a gene: 9. This CDR3 region has 14 residues. CDR3 sequence reads: CASSQNRGENGYTF. In DNA, the CDR3 is TGCGCCAGCAGCCAGAACAGGGGTGAAAATGGCTACACCTTC.

The chain recombines TRBV29-1 with TRBJ2-7, with 8 bases fitting TRBD1. V trimming: 7 bases; J trimming: 2 bases; junction bases outside the gene matches: 4. Germline CDR1 reads SQVTM; CDR2 reads ANQGSEA. The CDR3 spans 12 residues. The CDR3 loop is CSASGQAYEQYF. Written as DNA, the CDR3 is TGCAGCGCCTCGGGACAGGCCTACGAGCAGTACTTC.

The chain is built from TRBV5-1 and TRBJ1-1; 8 bases map to TRBD1. Germline values: CDR1 SGHRS, CDR2 YFSETQ. With V trimmed by 4 bases and J by 1 base, 3 bases remained unmatched. The CDR3 consists of 14 residues. The CDR3 loop reads CASSITGGNTEAFF. The CDR3 DNA reads as TGCGCCAGCAGCATAACAGGGGGGAACACTGAAGCTTTCTTT.

The CDR3 is CATSRDPRGKNTEAFF. CDR3 sequence (DNA): TGTGCCACCAGCAGAGATCCCCGGGGCAAGAACACTGAAGCTTTCTTT. The chain employs TRBV15 and TRBJ1-1, with D possibly being TRBD1 (5 bases). CDR1 and CDR2 from the germline V gene are LNHNV and YYDKDF (reference sequence). CDR3 length equals 16 residues. V lost 0 bases and J lost 1, with 12 bases in between.